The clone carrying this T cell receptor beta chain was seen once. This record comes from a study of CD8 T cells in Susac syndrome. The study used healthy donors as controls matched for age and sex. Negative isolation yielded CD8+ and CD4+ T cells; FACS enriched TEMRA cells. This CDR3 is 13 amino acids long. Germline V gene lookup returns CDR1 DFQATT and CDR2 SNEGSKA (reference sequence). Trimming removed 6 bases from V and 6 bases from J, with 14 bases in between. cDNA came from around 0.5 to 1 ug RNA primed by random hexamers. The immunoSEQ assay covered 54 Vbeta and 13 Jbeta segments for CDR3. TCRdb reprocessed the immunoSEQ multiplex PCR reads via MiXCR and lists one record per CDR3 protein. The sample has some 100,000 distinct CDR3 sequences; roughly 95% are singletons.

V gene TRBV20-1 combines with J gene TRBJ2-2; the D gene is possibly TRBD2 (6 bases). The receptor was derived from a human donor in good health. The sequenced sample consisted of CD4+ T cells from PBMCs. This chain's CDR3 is CSARPPGAGELFF. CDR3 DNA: TGCAGTGCAAGACCTCCGGGAGCCGGGGAGCTGTTTTTT.